The TCR beta chain under discussion was sequenced for a study of cytomegalovirus exposure and HLA in healthy donors. This CDR3 contains 15 residues. Germline V gives CDR1 SGHKS, CDR2 YYEKEE (reference sequence). V lost 4 bases to trimming and J lost 7 bases, with 20 bases between them. Study observations and caveats: An ancestry cluster, one associated with Asian ancestry, reportedly showed fewer N-insertions than the 666-donor mean in a later analysis. It was in a later analysis that TCR association rates were seen to vary by HLA locus, highest for DRB1 and lowest for HLA-C.

PCR was performed using 60 Vbeta and 13 Jbeta primers. Here immunoSEQ multiplex PCR was the method, and the copy in TCRdb shows in-frame clones only, minus some. The table lists around 150,000 clones, roughly 80% of them singletons. With respect to this clone: Its specificity is not known.

The origin of this receptor is a male donor in good health and CMV-seronegative. The source material was PBMCs. V gene TRBV5-5 combines with J gene TRBJ1-1; no definite D call. The CDR3 nucleotides are TGTGCCAGCAGCGCGGACTTGGTTCGAGGAGGTGAAGCTTTCTTT. Amino acid sequence: CASSADLVRGGEAFF.